Following are 26 T cell receptor beta chains from one sample sequenced in a study of T cells expressing NK-cell markers. Using the 5' RACE reads, TCRdb records one entry per CDR3 protein without DNA. The data show roughly 350,000 distinct CDR3 sequences, and the top ten clones hold roughly 5.5%. Material for sequencing was blood T cells: a sorted CD56 or NKG2C T cell subset, CD4+ or CD8+ T cells, or bulk PBMC T cells (not recorded which). The receptors originated from a man aged 18-69 years in good health.

J is TRBJ1-1 and V is TRBV7-9. The CDR3 runs to 13 residues. In germline, CDR1 is SEHNR, CDR2 FQNEAQ (reference sequence). The CDR3 protein is CASSLVGVIEAFF.

The chain has TRBV2 and TRBJ2-5; TCRdb reports TRBD2, a call that lacks DNA to check it against. Per the germline V gene, CDR1 is SNHLY and CDR2 is FYNNEI. The CDR3 spans 14 residues. The CDR3 protein is CARSGGSRIETQYF. The full variable domain, completed using reference TRBV2 and TRBJ2-5, is EPEVTQTPSHQVTQMGQEVILRCVPISNHLYFYWYRQILGQKVEFLVSFYNNEISEKSEIFDDQFSVERPDGSNFTLKIRSTKLEDSAMYFCARSGGSRIETQYFGPGTRLLVL.

V is TRBV2 and J is TRBJ1-1. The CDR3 is 14 residues long. Germline CDR1 SNHLY, CDR2 FYNNEI. CDR3: CASRRGTASVGAFF.

The chain uses TRBV4-2 and TRBJ1-5. CDR1 is LGHNA, CDR2 YNFKEQ, per germline. This CDR3 is 14 amino acids long. CDR3 region: CASSQDWGNQPQHF.

The chain couples TRBV6-5 to TRBJ1-1; TCRdb lists TRBD1, though no DNA is available to test this call. CDR1 and CDR2 from the germline V gene are MNHEY and SVGAGI. The CDR3 runs to 16 residues. CDR3 region: CASSSDRVQSFSEAFF.

The genes are TRBV4-2 and TRBJ2-5; TCRdb's D call of TRBD1 is untestable without DNA. The CDR3 contains 13 residues. The V gene's germline CDR1 is LGHNA and CDR2 YNFKEQ. The CDR3 loop reads CASSWDRQETQYF.

The V call is TRBV30, the J call TRBJ2-7; TCRdb's assignment of TRBD1 cannot be checked, as there is no DNA. Germline V gives CDR1 GTSNPN, CDR2 SVGIG (reference sequence). The CDR3 covers 14 residues. CDR3 protein: CAWDRGGGAYEQYF.

This sequence joins TRBV6-2 or TRBV6-3 and TRBJ2-7; the TCRdb D gene call, TRBD2, has no DNA to confirm it. The CDR3 loop spans 14 amino acids. From germline, CDR1 is MNHEY and CDR2 SVGEGT. The CDR3 sequence is CASRWTGNSYEQYF.

The chain combines TRBV6-1 with TRBJ1-2; there is no DNA to check the TCRdb D call of TRBD1. Germline V CDR1 and CDR2: MNHNS, SASEGT. CDR3 size: 13 residues. CDR3 loop: CASTQDRTYGYTF.

V usage is TRBV24-1 and J usage is TRBJ1-3. This CDR3 has 13 residues. Germline V lookup: CDR1 KGHDR, CDR2 SFDVKD. CDR3 sequence: CATSDLRGNTIYF.

This chain connects TRBV19 to TRBJ2-7; TCRdb's D gene call, TRBD2, goes unchecked for lack of DNA. Per germline, CDR1 LNHDA and CDR2 SQIVND (reference sequence). This CDR3 contains 16 residues. The CDR3 here is CASSISGGLPSYEQYF.

V gene TRBV5-1 combines with J gene TRBJ2-5; TCRdb designates TRBD2, a call that cannot be tested without DNA. The CDR3 is made up of 16 amino acids. Germline-derived CDR1 and CDR2 are SGHRS and YFSETQ. CDR3 protein: CASRTLAGVFQETQYF.

V is TRBV18 and J is TRBJ2-5. The CDR3 runs to 14 residues. The germline gives CDR1 KGHSH, CDR2 LQKENI. CDR3 sequence: CASSPNSGWETQYF.

The chain employs TRBV5-1 and TRBJ2-5; there is no DNA to check the TCRdb D call of TRBD2. Germline values: CDR1 SGHRS, CDR2 YFSETQ. The CDR3 is 15 residues long. This CDR3 reads CASSLVVGRGETQYF. Drawing the rest from reference TRBV5-1 and TRBJ2-5, the complete variable domain is KAGVTQTPRYLIKTRGQQVTLSCSPISGHRSVSWYQQTPGQGLQFLFEYFSETQRNKGNFPGRFSGRQFSNSRSEMNVSTLELGDSALYLCASSLVVGRGETQYFGPGTRLLVL.

The rearrangement links TRBV19 to TRBJ2-1. CDR3 length: 14 residues. CDR1 is LNHDA and CDR2 is SQIVND in the germline V gene (reference sequence). CDR3 loop: CASSIVRLGYEQFF.

J is TRBJ2-2 and V is TRBV12-3 or TRBV12-4; TCRdb picks TRBD1, but there is no DNA to check that call. The CDR3 length is 15 residues. CDR3 residues: CASRFRGLGTGELFF.

The chain employs TRBV19 and TRBJ2-3; there is no DNA to check the TCRdb D call of TRBD1. This CDR3 is built from 15 residues. Germline V gene data show CDR1 as LNHDA and CDR2 as SQIVND (reference sequence). CDR3: CASSVRDRATDTQYF.

The chain employs TRBV12-3 or TRBV12-4 and TRBJ1-1; TCRdb's D gene call, TRBD1, goes unchecked for lack of DNA. The CDR3 has 14 residues. The CDR3 loop reads CASTSWARGSEAFF.

The V and J genes are TRBV20-1 and TRBJ1-4. This CDR3 contains 16 residues. The V gene's germline CDR1 is DFQATT and CDR2 SNEGSKA (reference sequence). The CDR3 sequence: CSARVGYSTTNEKLFF.

V gene TRBV2 combines with J gene TRBJ2-1; TCRdb proposes TRBD2, but this gene call is untestable without DNA. The V gene's germline CDR1 is SNHLY and CDR2 FYNNEI. There are 17 residues in the CDR3. Here the CDR3 reads CASRRARGAGGYNEQFF.

CDR3 sequence reads: CASKRRTGRDEKLFF. The chain carries TRBV12-3 or TRBV12-4 and TRBJ1-4; TCRdb's D gene call, TRBD1, goes unchecked for lack of DNA. This CDR3 contains 15 residues.

The chain joins TRBV5-1 to TRBJ1-4; the TCRdb D gene call, TRBD1, has no DNA to confirm it. This CDR3 is 15 amino acids long. In germline, CDR1 is SGHRS, CDR2 YFSETQ. CDR3 residues: CASRLTGGPNEKLFF.

The chain uses TRBV18 and TRBJ2-2. CDR1 and CDR2 (germline): KGHSH, LQKENI. The CDR3 consists of 14 residues. The CDR3 reads CASSFLDDTGELFF.

The gene calls are TRBV12-3 or TRBV12-4 and TRBJ2-3; TCRdb returns TRBD2, unconfirmable since there is no DNA. The CDR3 consists of 15 residues. This chain's CDR3 is CASSSGGVGTDTQYF.

This chain connects TRBV28 to TRBJ2-3; TCRdb proposes TRBD2, but this gene call is untestable without DNA. This CDR3 has 16 residues. Germline V gene sequence: CDR1 MDHEN, CDR2 SYDVKM. This CDR3 reads CASSLFATSGTDTQYF.

V is TRBV5-8 and J is TRBJ2-1; the D call from TCRdb, TRBD2, cannot be confirmed without DNA. The CDR3 spans 11 residues. Germline V CDR1 and CDR2: SGHTS, YDEGEE. The CDR3 spells CASGRAGPRVF.